The entry that follows covers one T cell receptor (beta chain) sequence. Other DNA sequences in this sample translate to the same CDR3. Some clones are missing from TCRdb's copy, which holds only in-frame ones; the method was immunoSEQ multiplex PCR. The sample has approximately 1.9 million clones; roughly 95% are singletons. Naive CD8 isolation took CD45RO-negative cells positively selected for CCR7 and excluded terminally differentiated effector memory CD45RA+ cells. The data originate from a study of shared clonotypes between healthy human individuals. The sample consisted of naive CD8+ T cells from PBMCs. This TCR came from a man aged 18 to 30 in good health. Some clones in this sample may be carry-over from other donors' samples.

This chain's CDR3 is CASSLGLASNEQFF. The DNA for the CDR3 is TGCGCCAGCAGCTTGGGACTAGCATCCAATGAGCAGTTCTTC. The gene calls are TRBV5-1 and TRBJ2-1; 7 nucleotides align to TRBD2. This CDR3 contains 14 residues. The trim removed 0 bases at V and 6 bases at J, leaving 3 bases unmatched. The germline V gene has CDR1 SGHRS and CDR2 YFSETQ.